This record concerns one T cell receptor (beta chain) sequence. Assay: immunoSEQ multiplex PCR; the TCRdb copy retains only in-frame clones and omits some. This sample carries approximately 5,000 clones, roughly 64% of them seen once, and the ten largest clones take almost 25%. The sample comes from a study of early stage breast cancer tumors. This TCR derives from a person aged 50-59 years with breast cancer. Sample: breast tumor tissue.

The DNA for the CDR3 is TGTGCCAGCTCACGACCAGGGGGCGATCAGCCCCAGCATTTT. This codes for CASSRPGGDQPQHF. V gene TRBV18 combines with J gene TRBJ1-5; 8 bases map to TRBD1. There are 14 residues in the CDR3. Trimming at V came to 4 bases and at J to 5 bases, leaving 4 bases not matched to a gene. The germline V gene has CDR1 KGHSH and CDR2 LQKENI.